The T cell receptor beta chain under discussion was sequenced for a study of identical twins. General study findings and limits: Sequences that were out-of-frame, alpha and twin-shared displayed an excess of low generation probability.

The V end was cut by 5 bases, the J end by 0 bases, with 2 bases between. The CDR3 runs to 11 residues. From germline, CDR1 is ENHRY and CDR2 SYGVKD. Concerning this clonotype itself: The antigen remains unidentified.

TCRdb independently ran MiXCR on the 5' RACE reads; one entry per CDR3 protein. In the table there are about 530,000 distinct CDR3 sequences, approximately 20% of which are singletons. These data also formed part of another study, on yellow fever vaccine responses in identical twins. That source adds: Twins reportedly mounted vaccine T cell responses that seemed partly convergent, partly personalized.

V and J are TRBV10-3 and TRBJ2-7; unclear D gene. The clonotype comes from a woman aged 18-29 years in good health. The sample was CD4+ T cells sorted from blood. This CDR3 is CAISNSYEQYF. The CDR3 DNA follows: TGTGCCATCAGTAACTCCTACGAGCAGTACTTC.